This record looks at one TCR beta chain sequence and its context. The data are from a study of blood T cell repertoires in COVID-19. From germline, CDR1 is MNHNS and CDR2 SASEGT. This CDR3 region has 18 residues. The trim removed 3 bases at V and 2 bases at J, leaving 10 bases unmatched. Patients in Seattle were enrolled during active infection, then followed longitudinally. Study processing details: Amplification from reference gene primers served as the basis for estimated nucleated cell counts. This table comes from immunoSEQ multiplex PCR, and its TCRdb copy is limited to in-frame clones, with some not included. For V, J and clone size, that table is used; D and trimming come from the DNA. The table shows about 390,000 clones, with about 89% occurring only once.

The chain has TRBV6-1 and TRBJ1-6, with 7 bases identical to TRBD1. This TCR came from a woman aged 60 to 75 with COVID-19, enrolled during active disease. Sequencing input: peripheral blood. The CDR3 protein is CASSEMGQFFAYNSPLHF. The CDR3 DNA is TGTGCCAGCAGTGAGATGGGACAGTTTTTCGCCTATAATTCACCCCTCCACTTT.